This is a list of T cell receptor beta chains from one sample in a study of blood T cell repertoires in COVID-19. Sequenced by immunoSEQ multiplex PCR; TCRdb stores in-frame clones only, minus some. The table records hundreds of thousands of clones, 75% to 85% of them present only once. The sequenced sample consisted of peripheral blood. All receptors derive from a woman under 40 with COVID-19, enrolled during active disease. Each CDR3 is given with its conserved first and last residue. D genes are given only for firm matches. Expanded clones get a size class; other rows say once, few or many, or leave the size out.

j_call,v_call,clone_size,d_call,cdr3_aa,cdr3_nt
TRBJ1-2,TRBV19,many,NA,CASSIRQGFTPNYGYTF,TGTGCCAGTAGTATAAGGCAGGGGTTCACCCCTAACTATGGCTACACCTTC
TRBJ1-5,TRBV3-1/TRBV3-2,once,NA,CASSQDEWTAIEPQHF,TGTGCCAGCAGCCAAGATGAATGGACAGCAATCGAGCCCCAGCATTTT
TRBJ1-5,TRBV19,NA,NA,CASSIADNSNQPQHF,TGTGCCAGTAGTATCGCGGACAATAGCAATCAGCCCCAGCATTTT
TRBJ2-3,TRBV5-6,NA,TRBD1,CASSLYSGQGNTDTQYF,TGTGCCAGCAGCTTGTATTCGGGACAGGGCAACACAGATACGCAGTATTTT
TRBJ2-5,TRBV5-1,once,TRBD1,CASSFGQGQETQYF,TGCGCCAGCAGCTTTGGACAGGGGCAAGAGACCCAGTACTTC
TRBJ2-3,TRBV7-3,NA,NA,CASKATGTDTQYF,TGTGCCAGCAAAGCCACAGGCACAGATACGCAGTATTTT
TRBJ2-1,TRBV2,NA,NA,CASSERADRGNEQFF,TGTGCCAGCAGTGAACGGGCCGATCGGGGCAATGAGCAGTTCTTC
TRBJ1-1,TRBV27,NA,NA,CASSLGAAGMNTEAFF,TGTGCCAGCAGTTTAGGTGCAGCAGGTATGAACACTGAAGCTTTCTTT
TRBJ1-2,TRBV5-5,NA,TRBD1,CASSFRGQGGDYGYTF,TGTGCCAGCAGCTTCCGAGGACAGGGAGGCGACTATGGCTACACCTTC
TRBJ1-2,TRBV7-2,NA,NA,CASSLSRFTGGYTF,TGTGCCAGCAGCTTATCTCGATTCACGGGGGGCTACACCTTC
TRBJ2-3,TRBV5-1,NA,NA,CASSLNLATSTDTQYF,TGCGCCAGCAGCCTGAATCTAGCGACTAGCACAGATACGCAGTATTTT
TRBJ1-5,TRBV5-1,NA,NA,CASSGMSGQPQHF,TGCGCCAGCAGCGGGATGTCGGGGCAGCCCCAGCATTTT
TRBJ1-2,TRBV19,few,NA,CASSSPPWERYGYTF,TGTGCCAGTAGTAGCCCCCCTTGGGAGCGATATGGCTACACCTTC
TRBJ1-2,TRBV5-4,few,TRBD1,CASSSRQGAYGYTF,TGTGCCAGCAGCTCCCGACAGGGAGCCTATGGCTACACCTTC
TRBJ1-1,TRBV7-9,NA,TRBD1,CASSLRQGDTEAFF,TGTGCCAGCAGCTTAAGACAGGGGGACACTGAAGCTTTCTTT
TRBJ2-1,TRBV5-1,once,NA,CASSLVSSSNSYNEQFF,TGCGCCAGCAGCTTGGTTTCGAGCTCGAACTCCTACAATGAGCAGTTCTTC
TRBJ1-5,TRBV18,once,NA,CASSPDFAANQPQHF,TGTGCCAGCTCACCGGACTTCGCGGCCAATCAGCCCCAGCATTTT
TRBJ2-1,TRBV30,NA,NA,CAWSQRGGDEQFF,TGTGCCTGGAGTCAGAGGGGCGGGGATGAGCAGTTCTTC
TRBJ1-1,TRBV19,NA,NA,CASRPSGGNTEAFF,TGTGCCAGTAGGCCTTCGGGGGGGAACACTGAAGCTTTCTTT
TRBJ2-2,TRBV28,NA,NA,CASRDGDFPTGELFF,TGTGCCAGCAGAGATGGGGACTTTCCTACCGGGGAGCTGTTTTTT
TRBJ2-2,TRBV11-2,NA,NA,CASSLGRGISGELFF,TGTGCCAGCAGCTTAGGCCGGGGGATTTCCGGGGAGCTGTTTTTT
TRBJ2-2,TRBV5-4,few,TRBD1,CASSPDRGRVETGELFF,TGTGCCAGCAGCCCGGACAGGGGGCGCGTAGAGACCGGGGAGCTGTTTTTT
TRBJ1-1,TRBV3-1/TRBV3-2,NA,NA,CASSHLKDSEAFF,TGTGCCAGCAGCCATCTAAAGGACAGTGAAGCTTTCTTT
TRBJ1-4,TRBV7-2,once,NA,CASSLGRPGEKLFF,TGTGCCAGCAGCTTAGGGCGGCCGGGGGAAAAACTGTTTTTT
TRBJ2-3,TRBV30,once,TRBD1,CAWSAGTGVSDTQYF,TGTGCCTGGAGTGCCGGGACAGGGGTTTCAGATACGCAGTATTTT
TRBJ1-2,TRBV30,NA,TRBD1,CAWSRRDSLYYGYTF,TGTGCCTGGAGCCGCAGGGACAGCCTATACTATGGCTACACCTTC
TRBJ1-1,TRBV2,few,NA,CAIRYGGNTEAFF,TGTGCCATTCGGTACGGGGGGAACACTGAAGCTTTCTTT
TRBJ1-5,TRBV11-2,NA,NA,CASSSLFNQPQHF,TGTGCCAGCAGCTCTTTATTCAATCAGCCCCAGCATTTT
TRBJ1-1,TRBV20-1,NA,NA,CSAVAYEAFF,TGCAGTGCAGTAGCCTATGAAGCTTTCTTT
TRBJ2-1,TRBV19,NA,TRBD2,CASSSGTSGSPYNEQFF,TGTGCCAGTAGTAGTGGGACTAGCGGGAGCCCGTACAATGAGCAGTTCTTC
TRBJ2-7,TRBV4-3,NA,NA,CASSQTGNEQYF,TGCGCCAGCAGCCAAACAGGGAACGAGCAGTACTTC
TRBJ1-6,TRBV19,NA,NA,CASRTGSANSPLHF,TGTGCCAGTAGGACAGGTTCCGCCAATTCACCCCTCCACTTT
TRBJ2-1,TRBV9,few,TRBD2,CASSGPGLAGAGEQFF,TGTGCCAGCAGCGGACCGGGACTAGCGGGAGCTGGTGAGCAGTTCTTC
TRBJ2-6,TRBV10-3,NA,NA,CAIRNSTGANVLTF,TGTGCCATCAGAAACAGCACTGGGGCCAACGTCCTGACTTTC
TRBJ2-2,TRBV18,once,TRBD1,CASSARPGQASANTGELFF,TGTGCCAGCTCAGCACGCCCGGGACAGGCATCCGCGAACACCGGGGAGCTGTTTTTT
TRBJ2-1,TRBV7-8,NA,NA,CASSLLTEQFF,TGTGCCAGCAGCCTCCTAACTGAGCAGTTCTTC
TRBJ2-5,TRBV5-1,few,TRBD2,CASSLWGLAGRGETQYF,TGCGCCAGCAGCTTGTGGGGCCTAGCGGGAAGGGGAGAGACCCAGTACTTC
TRBJ2-7,TRBV29-1,few,TRBD1,CSVTGTGYLEQYF,TGCAGCGTTACCGGGACAGGGTATTTGGAGCAGTACTTC
TRBJ2-5,TRBV30,NA,NA,CAWSSRVQETQYF,TGTGCCTGGAGTTCCCGAGTTCAAGAGACCCAGTACTTC